The clone carrying this T cell receptor (beta chain) was observed a few times. Its antigen is still unknown. TCRdb analysed the RT-PCR reads with MiXCR anew, one entry per CDR3 protein. The data show about half a million distinct CDR3 sequences, about 7.6% seen once. This entry comes from a study of response to subunit inactivated influenza vaccine. Between the trimmed V and J ends, which lost 2 bases and 3 bases, there was a span of 13 bases. CDR1 is KGHSH, CDR2 LQKENI, per germline. The length of the CDR3 is 15 residues. The study, taken as a whole, reports: Authors proposed each seasonal influenza vaccination draws in few new T cells.

The chain combines TRBV18 with TRBJ2-5; no clear D gene. The source is a man aged 45 to 70 who received an inactivated influenza vaccine. Sequenced material: PBMCs from blood, taken around 25 months after vaccination. This chain's CDR3 is CASSPSTTQKETQYF. For the CDR3, the DNA is TGTGCCAGCTCACCAAGTACTACCCAAAAAGAGACCCAGTACTTC.